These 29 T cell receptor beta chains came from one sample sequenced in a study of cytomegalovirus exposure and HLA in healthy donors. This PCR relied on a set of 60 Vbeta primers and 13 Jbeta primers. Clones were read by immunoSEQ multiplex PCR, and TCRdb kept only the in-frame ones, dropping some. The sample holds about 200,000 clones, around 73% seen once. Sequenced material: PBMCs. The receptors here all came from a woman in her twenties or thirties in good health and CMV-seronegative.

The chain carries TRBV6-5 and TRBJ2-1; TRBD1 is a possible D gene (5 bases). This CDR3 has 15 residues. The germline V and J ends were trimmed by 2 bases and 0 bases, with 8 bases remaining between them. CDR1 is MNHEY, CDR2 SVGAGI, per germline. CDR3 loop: CASSYRGSSYNEQFF. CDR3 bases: TGTGCCAGCAGTTACAGGGGATCCTCCTACAATGAGCAGTTCTTC.

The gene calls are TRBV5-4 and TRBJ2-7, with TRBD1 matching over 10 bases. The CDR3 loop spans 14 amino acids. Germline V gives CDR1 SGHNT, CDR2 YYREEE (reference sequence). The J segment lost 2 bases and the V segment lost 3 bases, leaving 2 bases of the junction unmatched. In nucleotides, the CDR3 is TGTGCCAGCAGCTCGGGACAGGGGACCTACGAGCAGTACTTC. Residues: CASSSGQGTYEQYF.

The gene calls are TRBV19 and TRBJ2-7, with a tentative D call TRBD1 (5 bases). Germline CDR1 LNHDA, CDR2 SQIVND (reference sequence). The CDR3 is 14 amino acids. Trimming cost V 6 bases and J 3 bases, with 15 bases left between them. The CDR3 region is CASSPMGLFYEQYF. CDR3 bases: TGTGCCAGTAGCCCCATGGGGCTTTTCTACGAGCAGTACTTC.

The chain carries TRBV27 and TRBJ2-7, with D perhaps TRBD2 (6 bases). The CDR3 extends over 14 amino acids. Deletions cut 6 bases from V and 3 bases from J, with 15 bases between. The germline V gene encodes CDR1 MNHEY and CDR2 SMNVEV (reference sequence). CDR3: CASREGLGHYEQYF. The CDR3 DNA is TGTGCCAGCAGGGAGGGACTCGGGCACTACGAGCAGTACTTC.

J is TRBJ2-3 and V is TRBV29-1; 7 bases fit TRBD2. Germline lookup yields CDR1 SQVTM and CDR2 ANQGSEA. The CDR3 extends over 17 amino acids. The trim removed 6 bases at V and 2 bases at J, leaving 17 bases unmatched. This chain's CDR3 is CSVAGTTNPPSTDTQYF. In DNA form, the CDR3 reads TGCAGCGTCGCCGGGACTACCAACCCCCCCTCCACAGATACGCAGTATTTT.

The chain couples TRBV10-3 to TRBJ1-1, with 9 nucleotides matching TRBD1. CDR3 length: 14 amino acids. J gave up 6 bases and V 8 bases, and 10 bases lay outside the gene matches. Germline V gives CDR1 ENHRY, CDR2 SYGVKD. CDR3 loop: CAIRLGTGYSEAFF. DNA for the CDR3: TGTGCCATCCGGTTGGGGACAGGGTACTCTGAAGCTTTCTTT.

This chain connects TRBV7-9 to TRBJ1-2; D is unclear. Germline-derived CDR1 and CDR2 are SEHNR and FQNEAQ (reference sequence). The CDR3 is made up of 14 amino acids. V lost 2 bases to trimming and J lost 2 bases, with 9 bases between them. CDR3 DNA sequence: TGTGCCAGCAGCTTATACAACCCGAACTATGGCTACACCTTC. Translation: CASSLYNPNYGYTF.

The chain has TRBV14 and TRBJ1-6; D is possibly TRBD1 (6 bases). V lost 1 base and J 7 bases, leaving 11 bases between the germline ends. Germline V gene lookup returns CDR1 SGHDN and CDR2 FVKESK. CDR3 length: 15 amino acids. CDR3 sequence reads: CASSQARGPNSPLHF. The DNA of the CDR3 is TGTGCCAGCAGCCAAGCCAGGGGCCCGAATTCACCCCTCCACTTT.

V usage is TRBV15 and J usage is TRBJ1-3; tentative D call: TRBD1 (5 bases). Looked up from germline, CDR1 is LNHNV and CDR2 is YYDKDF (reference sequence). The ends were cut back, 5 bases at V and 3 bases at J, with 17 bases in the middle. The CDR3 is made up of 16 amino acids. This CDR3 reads CATSGRWGVGGNTIYF. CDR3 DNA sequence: TGTGCCACCAGCGGTAGATGGGGGGTAGGTGGAAACACCATATATTTT. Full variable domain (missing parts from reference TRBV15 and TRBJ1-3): DAMVIQNPRYQVTQFGKPVTLSCSQTLNHNVMYWYQQKSSQAPKLLFHYYDKDFNNEADTPDNFQSRRPNTSFCFLDIRSPGLGDTAMYLCATSGRWGVGGNTIYFGEGSWLTVV.

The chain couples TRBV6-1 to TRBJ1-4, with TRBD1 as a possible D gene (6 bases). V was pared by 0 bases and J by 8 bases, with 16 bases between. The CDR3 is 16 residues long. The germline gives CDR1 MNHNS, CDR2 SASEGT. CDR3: CASSEAGRGRAEKLFF. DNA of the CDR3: TGTGCCAGCAGTGAAGCAGGCAGGGGCCGCGCGGAAAAACTGTTTTTT.

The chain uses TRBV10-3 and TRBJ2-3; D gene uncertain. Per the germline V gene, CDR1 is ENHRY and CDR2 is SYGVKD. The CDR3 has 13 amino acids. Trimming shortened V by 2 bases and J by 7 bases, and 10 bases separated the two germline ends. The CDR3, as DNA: TGTGCCATCAGTGAGCCAACCCTACATACGCAGTATTTT. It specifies CAISEPTLHTQYF.

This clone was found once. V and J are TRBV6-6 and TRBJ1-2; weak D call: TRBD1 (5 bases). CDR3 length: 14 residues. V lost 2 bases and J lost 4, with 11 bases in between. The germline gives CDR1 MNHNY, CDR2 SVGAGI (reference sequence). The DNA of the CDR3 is TGTGCCAGCAGTTACCTCGCAGGGTCCTATGGCTACACCTTC. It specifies CASSYLAGSYGYTF.

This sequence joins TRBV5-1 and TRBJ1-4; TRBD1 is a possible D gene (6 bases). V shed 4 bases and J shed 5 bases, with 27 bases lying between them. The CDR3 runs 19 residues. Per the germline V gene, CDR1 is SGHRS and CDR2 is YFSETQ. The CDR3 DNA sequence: TGCGCCAGCAGCCCCGCCGGGGGGCAACTGGCTAACTCAAATGAAAAACTGTTTTTT. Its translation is CASSPAGGQLANSNEKLFF.

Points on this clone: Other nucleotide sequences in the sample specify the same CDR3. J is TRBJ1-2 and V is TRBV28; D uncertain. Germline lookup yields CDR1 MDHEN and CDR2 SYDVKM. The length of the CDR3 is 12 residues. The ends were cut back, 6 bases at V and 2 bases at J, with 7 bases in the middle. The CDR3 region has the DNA TGTGCCAGCAGACCCGGGAACTATGGCTACACCTTC. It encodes CASRPGNYGYTF.

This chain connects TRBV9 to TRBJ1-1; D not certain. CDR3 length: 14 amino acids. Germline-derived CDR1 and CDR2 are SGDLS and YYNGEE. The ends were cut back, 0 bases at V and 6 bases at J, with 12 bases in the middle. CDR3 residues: CASSVVREMAEAFF. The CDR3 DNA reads TGTGCCAGCAGCGTAGTTAGGGAGATGGCTGAAGCTTTCTTT.

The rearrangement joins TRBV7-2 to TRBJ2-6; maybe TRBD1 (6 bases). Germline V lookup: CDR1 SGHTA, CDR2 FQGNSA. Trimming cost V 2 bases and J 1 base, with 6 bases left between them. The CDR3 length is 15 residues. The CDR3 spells CASSLRGSGANVLTF. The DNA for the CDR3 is TGTGCCAGCAGCTTAAGGGGGTCTGGGGCCAACGTCCTGACTTTC.

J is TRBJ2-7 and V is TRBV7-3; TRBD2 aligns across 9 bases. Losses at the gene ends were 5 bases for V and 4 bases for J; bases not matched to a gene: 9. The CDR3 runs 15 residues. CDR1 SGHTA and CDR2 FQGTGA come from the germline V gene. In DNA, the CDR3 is TGTGCCAGCAGCGCTGGCGGGGGGGCCCTGTACGAGCAGTACTTC. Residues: CASSAGGGALYEQYF. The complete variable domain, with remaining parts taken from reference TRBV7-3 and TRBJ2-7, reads GAGVSQTPSNKVTEKGKYVELRCDPISGHTALYWYRQSLGQGPEFLIYFQGTGAADDSGLPNDRFFAVRPEGSVSTLKIQRTERGDSAVYLCASSAGGGALYEQYFGPGTRLTVT.

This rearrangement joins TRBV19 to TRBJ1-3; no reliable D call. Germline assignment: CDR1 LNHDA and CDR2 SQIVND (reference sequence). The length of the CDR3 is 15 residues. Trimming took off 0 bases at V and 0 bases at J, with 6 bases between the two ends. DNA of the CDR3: TGTGCCAGTAGTATAGAGAACAGCTCTGGAAACACCATATATTTT. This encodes CASSIENSSGNTIYF.

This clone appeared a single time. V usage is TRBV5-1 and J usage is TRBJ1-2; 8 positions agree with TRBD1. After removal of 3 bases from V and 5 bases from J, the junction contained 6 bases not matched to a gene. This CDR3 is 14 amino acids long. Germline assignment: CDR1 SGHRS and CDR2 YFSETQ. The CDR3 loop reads CASSSTGESYGYTF. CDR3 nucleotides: TGCGCCAGCAGCTCGACAGGGGAAAGTTATGGCTACACCTTC.

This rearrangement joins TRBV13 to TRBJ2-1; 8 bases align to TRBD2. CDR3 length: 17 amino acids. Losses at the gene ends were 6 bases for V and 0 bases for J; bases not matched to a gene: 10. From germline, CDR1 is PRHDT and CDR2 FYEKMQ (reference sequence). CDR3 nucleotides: TGTGCCAGCAGTGTTGGACTAGCCTATGGCTCCTACAATGAGCAGTTCTTC. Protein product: CASSVGLAYGSYNEQFF.

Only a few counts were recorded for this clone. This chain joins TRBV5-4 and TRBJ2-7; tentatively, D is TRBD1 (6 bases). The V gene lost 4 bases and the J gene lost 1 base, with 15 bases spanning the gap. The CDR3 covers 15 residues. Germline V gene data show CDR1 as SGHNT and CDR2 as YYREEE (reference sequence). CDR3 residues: CASSLVAGQSYEQYF. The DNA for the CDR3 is TGTGCCAGCAGCCTAGTAGCCGGACAGTCCTACGAGCAGTACTTC. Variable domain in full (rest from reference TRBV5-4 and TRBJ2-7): ETGVTQSPTHLIKTRGQQVTLRCSSQSGHNTVSWYQQALGQGPQFIFQYYREEENGRGNFPPRFSGLQFPNYSSELNVNALELDDSALYLCASSLVAGQSYEQYFGPGTRLTVT.

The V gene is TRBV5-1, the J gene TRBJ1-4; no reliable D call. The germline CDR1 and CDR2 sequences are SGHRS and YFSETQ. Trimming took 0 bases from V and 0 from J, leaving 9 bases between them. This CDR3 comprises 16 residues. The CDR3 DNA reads TGCGCCAGCAGCTTGGCCGATCAGGCAACTAATGAAAAACTGTTTTTT. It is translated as CASSLADQATNEKLFF.

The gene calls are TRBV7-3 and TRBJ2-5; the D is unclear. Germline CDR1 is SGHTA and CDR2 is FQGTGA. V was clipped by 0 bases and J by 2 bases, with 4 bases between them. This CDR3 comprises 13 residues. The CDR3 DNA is TGTGCCAGCAGCTTAACGCTACAAGAGACCCAGTACTTC. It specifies CASSLTLQETQYF.

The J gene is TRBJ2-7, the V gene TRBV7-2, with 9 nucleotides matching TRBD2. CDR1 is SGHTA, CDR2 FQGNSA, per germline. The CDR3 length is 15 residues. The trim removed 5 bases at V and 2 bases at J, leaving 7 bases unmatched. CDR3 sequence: CASSELAGVPYEQYF. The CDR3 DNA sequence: TGTGCCAGCAGCGAATTAGCGGGAGTTCCCTACGAGCAGTACTTC.

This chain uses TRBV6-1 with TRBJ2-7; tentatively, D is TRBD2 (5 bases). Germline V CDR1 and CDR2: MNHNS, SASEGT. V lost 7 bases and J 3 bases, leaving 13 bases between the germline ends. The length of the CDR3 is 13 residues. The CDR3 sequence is CASTRATVYEQYF. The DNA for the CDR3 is TGTGCCAGCACGAGGGCTACGGTCTACGAGCAGTACTTC.

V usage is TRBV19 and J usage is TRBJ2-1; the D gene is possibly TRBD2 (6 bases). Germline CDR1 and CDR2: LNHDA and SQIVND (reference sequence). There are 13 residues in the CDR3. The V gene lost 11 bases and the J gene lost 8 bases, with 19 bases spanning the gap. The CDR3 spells CAASTGRFDEQFF. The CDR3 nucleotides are TGTGCCGCAAGCACGGGGAGGTTCGATGAGCAGTTCTTC.

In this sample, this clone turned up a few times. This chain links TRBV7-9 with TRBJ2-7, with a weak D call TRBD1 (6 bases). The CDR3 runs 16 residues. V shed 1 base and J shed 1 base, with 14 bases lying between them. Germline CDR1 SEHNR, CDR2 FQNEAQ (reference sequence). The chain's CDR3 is CASSLGTGLYSYEQYF. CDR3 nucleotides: TGTGCCAGCAGCTTAGGCACAGGGCTTTATTCCTACGAGCAGTACTTC.

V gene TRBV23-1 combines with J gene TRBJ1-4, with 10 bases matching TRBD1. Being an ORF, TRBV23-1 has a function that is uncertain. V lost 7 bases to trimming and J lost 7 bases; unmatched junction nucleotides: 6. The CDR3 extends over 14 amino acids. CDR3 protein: CASKQTGGLEKLFF. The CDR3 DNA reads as TGCGCCAGCAAGCAGACAGGGGGCCTTGAAAAACTGTTTTTT.

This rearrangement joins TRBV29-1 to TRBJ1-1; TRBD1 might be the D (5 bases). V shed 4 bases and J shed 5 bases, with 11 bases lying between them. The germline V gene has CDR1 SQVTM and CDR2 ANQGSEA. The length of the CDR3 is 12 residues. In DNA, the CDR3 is TGCAGCGTTGGGGGACTATGGACTGAAGCTTTCTTT. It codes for CSVGGLWTEAFF.